These 24 T cell receptor beta chains came from one sample sequenced in a study of CD4 T cells in relation to SARS-CoV-2 and coronaviruses. TCRdb keeps only in-frame clones here, not all; method: immunoSEQ multiplex PCR. The data contain 68,000 or so clones, more than 80% of them singletons. Unexposed donor CD4+ T cells date from about 2011-2018, before the COVID-19 pandemic. Material: naive CD4+ T cells from PBMCs. Subset in this sample: naive CD4+ T cells isolated by negative enrichment. Every receptor here comes from a human donor in good health.

J is TRBJ1-1 and V is TRBV18; TRBD1 is a possible D gene (6 bases). Germline V gene data show CDR1 as KGHSH and CDR2 as LQKENI. The V end was cut by 5 bases, the J end by 3 bases, with 10 bases between. This CDR3 is 13 amino acids long. The CDR3, as DNA: TGTGCCAGCTCATGGGGGGCTGACACTGAAGCTTTCTTT. This codes for CASSWGADTEAFF.

This sequence joins TRBV20-1 and TRBJ2-1; D not resolved. CDR1 DFQATT and CDR2 SNEGSKA come from the germline V gene (reference sequence). Trimming removed 3 bases from V and 8 bases from J, with 8 bases in between. The CDR3 totals 11 residues. CDR3 sequence: CSARRSDEQFF. The CDR3 DNA is TGCAGTGCTAGGAGGTCCGATGAGCAGTTCTTC.

The chain uses TRBV3-1 (or the pseudogene TRBV3-2) and TRBJ2-3; 13 bases are a match to TRBD2. This CDR3 has 17 amino acids. V lost 1 base to trimming and J lost 6 bases; unmatched junction nucleotides: 7. Germline lookup yields CDR1 LGHDT and CDR2 YNNKEL (reference sequence). CDR3 protein: CASSQAQTSGRSDTQYF. The CDR3, as DNA: TGTGCCAGCAGCCAAGCTCAGACTAGCGGGAGGTCGGATACGCAGTATTTT.

The chain is built from TRBV19 and TRBJ1-2; D is ambiguous. Trimming cost V 3 bases and J 5 bases, with 7 bases left between them. CDR1 and CDR2 from the germline V gene are LNHDA and SQIVND (reference sequence). The CDR3 is made up of 12 amino acids. The CDR3 DNA follows: TGTGCCAGTAGTATCCGGACTTATGGCTACACCTTC. Residues: CASSIRTYGYTF.

This CDR3 is CASSPPGSADTQYF. CDR3 nucleotide sequence: TGCGCCAGCAGTCCCCCAGGGTCGGCAGATACGCAGTATTTT. V usage is TRBV5-1 and J usage is TRBJ2-3, with D possibly matching TRBD1 (5 bases). The CDR3 extends over 14 amino acids. The germline V gene has CDR1 SGHRS and CDR2 YFSETQ. V was pared by 5 bases and J by 4 bases, with 14 bases between.

The chain is built from TRBV7-2 and TRBJ2-1; tentatively, D is TRBD2 (5 bases). CDR1 is SGHTA and CDR2 is FQGNSA in the germline V gene. This CDR3 comprises 14 residues. V was clipped by 1 base and J by 9 bases, with 13 bases between them. The CDR3 sequence is CASSLGSDFGEQFF. The CDR3 DNA is TGTGCCAGCAGCTTAGGTAGCGACTTCGGTGAGCAGTTCTTC.

The genes are TRBV7-9 and TRBJ2-5, with D unclear. V was clipped by 4 bases and J by 2 bases, with 5 bases between them. CDR1 is SEHNR and CDR2 is FQNEAQ in the germline V gene (reference sequence). CDR3 length: 12 amino acids. The CDR3 nucleotides are TGTGCCAGCAGCTGGCCGCAAGAGACCCAGTACTTC. It encodes CASSWPQETQYF. Filled out from reference TRBV7-9 and TRBJ2-5, the complete variable domain reads DTGVSQNPRHKITKRGQNVTFRCDPISEHNRLYWYRQTLGQGPEFLTYFQNEAQLEKSRLLSDRFSAERPKGSFSTLEIQRTEQGDSAMYLCASSWPQETQYFGPGTRLLVL.

The V call is TRBV5-1, the J call TRBJ2-3; 10 bases are shared with TRBD1. Germline CDR1 is SGHRS and CDR2 is YFSETQ. The J segment lost 6 bases and the V segment lost 5 bases, leaving 15 bases of the junction unmatched. The CDR3 loop spans 17 amino acids. CDR3 coding DNA: TGCGCCAGCAGGTCCGGGACAGGGGCCAACCTGAGGGATACGCAGTATTTT. Translating it yields CASRSGTGANLRDTQYF.

V is TRBV9 and J is TRBJ1-5; D is unclear. The CDR3 extends over 14 amino acids. Trimming shortened V by 0 bases and J by 10 bases, and 14 bases separated the two germline ends. Germline-derived CDR1 and CDR2 are SGDLS and YYNGEE. The CDR3 DNA is TGTGCCAGCAGCGTAGAGGTCAGCGGAGTACCCCAGCATTTT. Translation gives CASSVEVSGVPQHF.

V and J are TRBV2 and TRBJ2-1; the D gene is possibly TRBD1 (5 bases). V shed 3 bases and J shed 5 bases, with 11 bases lying between them. CDR1 SNHLY and CDR2 FYNNEI come from the germline V gene. The CDR3 consists of 14 residues. The CDR3: CASSEVTANNEQFF. CDR3 DNA: TGTGCCAGCAGTGAGGTGACAGCCAACAATGAGCAGTTCTTC.

V gene TRBV18 combines with J gene TRBJ2-2, with TRBD2 identical over 10 bases. The germline V gene has CDR1 KGHSH and CDR2 LQKENI. With V trimmed by 1 base and J by 6 bases, 11 bases remained unmatched. The CDR3 spans 18 residues. This chain's CDR3 is CASSPHAPLAGVSGELFF. The CDR3 nucleotides read TGTGCCAGCTCACCACACGCCCCCCTAGCGGGAGTTTCCGGGGAGCTGTTTTTT.

This clone came up once. This rearrangement joins TRBV6-4 to TRBJ2-5, with D perhaps TRBD2 (6 bases). Germline V gives CDR1 MRHNA, CDR2 SNTAGT. Trimming took 4 bases from V and 1 from J, leaving 16 bases between them. There are 16 residues in the CDR3. Written as DNA, the CDR3 is TGTGCCAGCAGTGGCCTGGGGGGAACGGCCCAAGAGACCCAGTACTTC. Its protein product is CASSGLGGTAQETQYF.

The table lists this clone with a count of one. J is TRBJ2-7 and V is TRBV12-3 or TRBV12-4; D is unresolved. Trimming left V 5 bases short and J 0 bases short, with 5 bases between. The CDR3 loop spans 12 amino acids. CDR3 amino acids: CASSQSSYEQYF. The CDR3 coding sequence is TGTGCCAGCAGTCAATCCTCCTACGAGCAGTACTTC.

The chain links TRBV3-1 (or the pseudogene TRBV3-2) to TRBJ2-7; the D is unclear. The CDR3 is 13 amino acids. From germline, CDR1 is LGHDT and CDR2 YNNKEL (reference sequence). V dropped 4 bases and J dropped 3 bases, with 10 bases sitting between them. CDR3 DNA: TGTGCCAGCAGCCTACATTCAAGCTACGAGCAGTACTTC. Translation: CASSLHSSYEQYF.

This clone was found once. This chain links TRBV5-1 with TRBJ2-5; D is possibly TRBD1 (6 bases). V was cut by 1 base and J by 12 bases, with 10 bases left in between. The length of the CDR3 is 11 residues. Per the germline V gene, CDR1 is SGHRS and CDR2 is YFSETQ. CDR3 amino acids: CASSLQGPEYF. Here the CDR3 DNA reads TGCGCCAGCAGCTTGCAGGGGCCCGAGTACTTC.

The chain uses TRBV6-2 or TRBV6-3 and TRBJ2-3; possibly TRBD2 for D (5 bases). The CDR3 covers 14 residues. The V gene lost 5 bases and the J gene lost 2 bases, with 11 bases spanning the gap. Per the germline V gene, CDR1 is MNHEY and CDR2 is SVGEGT. CDR3 amino acids: CASSTAGNTDTQYF. Written as DNA, the CDR3 is TGTGCCAGCAGTACCGCCGGGAACACAGATACGCAGTATTTT.

J is TRBJ1-2 and V is TRBV18; maybe TRBD1 (6 bases). This CDR3 is 16 amino acids long. Per the germline V gene, CDR1 is KGHSH and CDR2 is LQKENI. The ends were cut back, 6 bases at V and 5 bases at J, with 22 bases in the middle. The CDR3 DNA reads as TGTGCCAGCTCCCCGGACAGCGAGGCCGTTTTTTATGGCTACACCTTC. It encodes CASSPDSEAVFYGYTF.

The rearrangement joins TRBV6-5 to TRBJ2-7; perhaps D is TRBD1 or TRBD2 (5 bases each). V was trimmed by 7 bases and J by 3 bases, leaving 13 bases between them. This CDR3 contains 13 residues. In germline, CDR1 is MNHEY, CDR2 SVGAGI. The chain's CDR3 is CASTGTLNYEQYF. CDR3 DNA: TGTGCCAGCACCGGGACCTTAAACTACGAGCAGTACTTC.

The J gene is TRBJ1-1, the V gene TRBV19; D perhaps matches TRBD1 (6 bases). Deletions cut 5 bases from V and 1 base from J, with 14 bases between. The germline gives CDR1 LNHDA, CDR2 SQIVND (reference sequence). The CDR3 is made up of 15 amino acids. The CDR3, as DNA: TGTGCCAGTAGTCCTATCCCGGGACAGAACACTGAAGCTTTCTTT. The encoded protein is CASSPIPGQNTEAFF. The complete variable domain, with remaining parts taken from reference TRBV19 and TRBJ1-1, reads DGGITQSPKYLFRKEGQNVTLSCEQNLNHDAMYWYRQDPGQGLRLIYYSQIVNDFQKGDIAEGYSVSREKKESFPLTVTSAQKNPTAFYLCASSPIPGQNTEAFFGQGTRLTVV.

This clone was observed a handful of times. V gene TRBV5-1 combines with J gene TRBJ2-1, with D perhaps matching TRBD1 or TRBD2 (5 bases each). Trimming pared 4 bases from V and 4 bases from J, leaving 15 bases between. The CDR3 has 15 residues. CDR1 SGHRS and CDR2 YFSETQ come from the germline V gene. As DNA, the CDR3 is TGCGCCAGCAGCGCCGACCGGGGCGCTTACAATGAGCAGTTCTTC. As protein: CASSADRGAYNEQFF. Combining the CDR3 with reference TRBV5-1 and TRBJ2-1 gives the whole variable domain KAGVTQTPRYLIKTRGQQVTLSCSPISGHRSVSWYQQTPGQGLQFLFEYFSETQRNKGNFPGRFSGRQFSNSRSEMNVSTLELGDSALYLCASSADRGAYNEQFFGPGTRLTVL.

The chain combines TRBV28 with TRBJ2-7; D remains ambiguous. The CDR3 runs to 12 residues. The V and J ends lost 5 bases and 2 bases respectively, with 7 bases between them. The germline gives CDR1 MDHEN, CDR2 SYDVKM. CDR3 in amino acids: CASSDTTYEQYF. DNA for the CDR3: TGTGCCAGCAGTGACACTACCTACGAGCAGTACTTC.

The chain recombines TRBV18 with TRBJ1-5; 8 bases align to TRBD1. The junction had 11 bases not matched to a gene; V was cut back by 3 bases and J by 7 bases. The germline V gene has CDR1 KGHSH and CDR2 LQKENI. The CDR3 extends over 16 amino acids. This CDR3 is CASSPPGAGGYQPQHF. Written as DNA, the CDR3 is TGTGCCAGCTCACCCCCGGGAGCAGGGGGCTACCAGCCCCAGCATTTT.

The chain combines TRBV10-3 with TRBJ2-1; the match to TRBD1 covers 8 bases. The CDR3 extends over 16 amino acids. Germline V gene data show CDR1 as ENHRY and CDR2 as SYGVKD. Trimming took 3 bases from V and 3 from J; bases not matched to a gene: 7. CDR3 DNA: TGTGCCATCAGTGAAGGCACAGGGGGTGGCTACAATGAGCAGTTCTTC. Protein sequence: CAISEGTGGGYNEQFF.

The V and J genes are TRBV6-4 and TRBJ2-2, with TRBD1 identical over 8 bases. The CDR3 totals 14 residues. V was clipped by 5 bases and J by 7 bases; unmatched bases: 6. Germline CDR1 is MRHNA and CDR2 is SNTAGT. The CDR3 protein is CASSRQGYDGELFF. Written as DNA, the CDR3 is TGTGCCAGCAGTCGACAGGGGTACGACGGGGAGCTGTTTTTT.